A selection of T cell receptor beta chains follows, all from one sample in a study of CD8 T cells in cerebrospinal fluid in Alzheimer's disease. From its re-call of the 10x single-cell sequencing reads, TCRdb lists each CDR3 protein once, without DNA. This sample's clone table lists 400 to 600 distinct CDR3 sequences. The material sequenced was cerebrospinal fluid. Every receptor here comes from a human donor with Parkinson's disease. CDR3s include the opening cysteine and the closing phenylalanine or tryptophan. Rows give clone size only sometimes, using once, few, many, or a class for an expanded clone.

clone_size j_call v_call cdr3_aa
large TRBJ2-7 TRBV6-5 CASSYSINYEQYF
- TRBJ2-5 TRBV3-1 CASSHGTYGETQYF
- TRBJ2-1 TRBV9 CASGVAPYNEQFF
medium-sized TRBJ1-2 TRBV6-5 CASRSDRVYGYTF
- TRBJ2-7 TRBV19 CASSMLGDHEQYF
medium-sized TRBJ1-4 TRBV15 CATSTTDWGQGYEKLFF
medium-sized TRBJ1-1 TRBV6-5 CASRGRTPNTEAFF
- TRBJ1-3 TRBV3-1 CASSHRSSTGSLSGNTIYF
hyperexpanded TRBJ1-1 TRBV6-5 CASSQFGTGGWDEAFF
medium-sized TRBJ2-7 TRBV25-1 CASSTRGGEQYF
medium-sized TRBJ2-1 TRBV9 CASSVTGAGNNEQFF
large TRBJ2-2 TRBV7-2 CASSQNYRVELFF
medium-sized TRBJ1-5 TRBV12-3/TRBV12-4 CASSSTRDRSQPQHF
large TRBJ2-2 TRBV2 CASRSTGPNTGELFF
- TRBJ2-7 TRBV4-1 CASSQAPGGAYEQYF
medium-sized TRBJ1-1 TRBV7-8 CASSFRRESTEAFF
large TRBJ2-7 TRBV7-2 CASSSTGYEQYF
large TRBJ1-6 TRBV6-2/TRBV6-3 CASTSGDHYNSPLHF
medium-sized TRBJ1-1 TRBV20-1 CSAGPAGAAFF
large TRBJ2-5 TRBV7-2 CASSLGAGTTRETQYF
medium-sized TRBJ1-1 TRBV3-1 CASSQLNTEAFF
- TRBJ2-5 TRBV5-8 CASSGGQGETQYF
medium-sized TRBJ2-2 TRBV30 CAWSVGPPGELFF
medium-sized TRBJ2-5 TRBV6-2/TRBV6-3 CASSYQETQYF
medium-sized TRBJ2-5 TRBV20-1 CSALGQQETQYF
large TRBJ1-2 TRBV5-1 CASSLALDSGGYTF
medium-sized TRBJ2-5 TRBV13 CASSLRWGFQETQYF
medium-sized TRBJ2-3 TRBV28 CASSLGTGTDTQYF
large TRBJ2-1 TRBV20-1 CSANPGGHNEQFF
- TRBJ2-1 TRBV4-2 CASSQDGSGGAVPIEQFF
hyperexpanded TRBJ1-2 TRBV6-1 CASSDPGAYGYTF
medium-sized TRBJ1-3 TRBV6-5 CASSYGTGVGNTIYF
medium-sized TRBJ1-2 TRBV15 CATSRGDPLDGYTF
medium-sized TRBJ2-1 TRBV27 CASSPSRMVETGDEQFF
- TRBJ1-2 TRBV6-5 CASSPGQGAPWGYTF
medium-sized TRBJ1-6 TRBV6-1 CAVLPGTGGLPLHF